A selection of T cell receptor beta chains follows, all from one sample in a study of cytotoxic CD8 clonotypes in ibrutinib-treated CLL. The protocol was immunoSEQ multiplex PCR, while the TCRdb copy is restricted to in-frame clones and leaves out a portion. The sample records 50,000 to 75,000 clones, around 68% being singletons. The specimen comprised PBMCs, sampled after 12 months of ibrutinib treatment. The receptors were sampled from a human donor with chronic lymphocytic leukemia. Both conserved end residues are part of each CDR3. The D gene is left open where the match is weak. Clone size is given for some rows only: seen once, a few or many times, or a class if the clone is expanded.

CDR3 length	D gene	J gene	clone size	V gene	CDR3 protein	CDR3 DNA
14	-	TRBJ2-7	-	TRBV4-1	CASSQPGQTYEQYF	TGCGCCAGCAGCCAACCGGGACAAACCTACGAGCAGTACTTC
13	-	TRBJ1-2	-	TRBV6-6	CASSYSHTGGYTF	TGTGCCAGCAGTTACTCGCATACAGGAGGCTACACCTTC
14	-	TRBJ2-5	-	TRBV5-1	CASSQWSTQETQYF	TGCGCCAGCAGCCAATGGTCCACCCAAGAGACCCAGTACTTC
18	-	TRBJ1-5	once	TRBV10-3	CAISDPSSQGLSNQPQHF	TGTGCCATCAGTGACCCAAGCTCGCAGGGGCTTAGCAATCAGCCCCAGCATTTT
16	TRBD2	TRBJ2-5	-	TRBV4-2	CASSQDWLAGQETQYF	TGTGCCAGCAGCCAAGATTGGCTAGCGGGCCAAGAGACCCAGTACTTC
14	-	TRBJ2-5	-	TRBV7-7	CASSLRVGPETQYF	TGTGCCAGCAGCTTAAGGGTCGGGCCAGAGACCCAGTACTTC
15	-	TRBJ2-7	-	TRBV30	CAWSVIGRSSYEQYF	TGTGCCTGGAGTGTAATTGGCAGGAGCTCCTACGAGCAGTACTTC
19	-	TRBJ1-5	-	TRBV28	CASSLRQGDLVYSNQPQHF	TGTGCCAGCAGTTTACGCCAGGGCGACCTAGTATATAGCAATCAGCCCCAGCATTTT
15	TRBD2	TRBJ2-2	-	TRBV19	CASSKPSGRAGELFF	TGTGCCAGTAGTAAACCTAGCGGGAGGGCCGGGGAGCTGTTTTTT
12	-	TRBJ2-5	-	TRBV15	CATSLRGQTQYF	TGTGCCACCAGCCTAAGGGGTCAGACCCAGTACTTC
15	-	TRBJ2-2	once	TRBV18	CASSPRPGHTGELFF	TGTGCCAGCTCACCCAGACCTGGGCACACCGGGGAGCTGTTTTTT
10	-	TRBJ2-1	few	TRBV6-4	CAIGGDEQFF	TGTGCCATCGGGGGCGATGAGCAGTTCTTC
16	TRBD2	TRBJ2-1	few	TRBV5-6	CASSSGGGRAYNEQFF	TGTGCCAGCAGCAGTGGCGGCGGGAGGGCTTATAATGAGCAGTTCTTC
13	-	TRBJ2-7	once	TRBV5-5	CASSLGGFYEQYF	TGTGCCAGCAGCTTGGGGGGTTTCTACGAGCAGTACTTC
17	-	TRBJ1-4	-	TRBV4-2	CASSQDGSNRWNEKLFF	TGTGCCAGCAGCCAAGATGGCAGCAACAGGTGGAATGAAAAACTGTTTTTT
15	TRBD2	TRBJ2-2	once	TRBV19	CASCPSGANTGELFF	TGTGCCAGTTGCCCTAGCGGAGCGAACACCGGGGAGCTGTTTTTT
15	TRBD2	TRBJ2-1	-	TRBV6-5	CASSQSSGRMNEQFF	TGTGCCAGCAGTCAATCTAGCGGGAGGATGAATGAGCAGTTCTTC
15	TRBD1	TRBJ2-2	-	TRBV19	CASSTETGGSGELFF	TGTGCCAGTAGTACTGAGACAGGGGGCTCAGGGGAGCTGTTTTTT
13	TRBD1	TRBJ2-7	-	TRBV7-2	CASSSGTVYEQYF	TGTGCCAGCAGCTCCGGGACAGTCTACGAGCAGTACTTC
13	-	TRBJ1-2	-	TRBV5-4	CASSFSGANGYTF	TGTGCCAGCAGCTTTTCAGGGGCGAATGGCTACACCTTC
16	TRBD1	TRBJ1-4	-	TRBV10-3	CAISRTQGAYNEKLFF	TGTGCCATCAGCCGTACTCAGGGGGCGTATAATGAAAAACTGTTTTTT
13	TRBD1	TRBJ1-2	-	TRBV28	CASSPNRGNGYTF	TGTGCCAGCAGTCCAAACAGGGGAAATGGCTACACCTTC
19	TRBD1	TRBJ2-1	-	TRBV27	CASSYGTGKTSWGADEQFF	TGTGCCAGCAGTTATGGGACAGGGAAGACTAGTTGGGGTGCCGATGAGCAGTTCTTC
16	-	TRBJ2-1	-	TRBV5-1	CASSLEEGDRANEQFF	TGCGCCAGCAGCTTGGAAGAAGGGGACCGGGCCAATGAGCAGTTCTTC
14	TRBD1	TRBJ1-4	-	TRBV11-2	CASSYRDRVGKLFF	TGTGCCAGCAGCTACCGGGACAGGGTAGGAAAACTGTTTTTT
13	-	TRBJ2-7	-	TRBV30	CAWRTGLTYEQYF	TGTGCCTGGAGGACCGGGCTGACCTACGAGCAGTACTTC
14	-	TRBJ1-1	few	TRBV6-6	CATYIGHLATEAFF	TGTGCCACTTACATCGGACATTTGGCAACTGAAGCTTTCTTT
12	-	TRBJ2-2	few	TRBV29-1	CSVERGAGELFF	TGCAGCGTTGAAAGGGGGGCCGGGGAGCTGTTTTTT
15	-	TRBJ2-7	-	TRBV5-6	CASSLVPGRTYEQYF	TGTGCCAGCAGCTTGGTCCCGGGAAGAACCTACGAGCAGTACTTC
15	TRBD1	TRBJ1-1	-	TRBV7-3	CASSRTGGEIAEAFF	TGTGCCAGCAGCCGGACAGGGGGTGAAATTGCTGAAGCTTTCTTT
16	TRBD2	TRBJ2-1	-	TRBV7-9	CASRLPGTSGSNEQFF	TGTGCCAGCAGACTACCCGGGACTAGCGGGAGCAATGAGCAGTTCTTC
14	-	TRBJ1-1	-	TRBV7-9	CASSLSGLSTEAFF	TGTGCCAGCAGCTTATCGGGCCTGAGCACTGAAGCTTTCTTT
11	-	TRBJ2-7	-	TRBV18	CASSPLGKQYF	TGTGCCAGCTCACCTCTAGGCAAGCAGTACTTC
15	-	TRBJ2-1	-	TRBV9	CASSVERVSYNEQFF	TGTGCCAGCAGCGTAGAAAGGGTATCCTACAATGAGCAGTTCTTC
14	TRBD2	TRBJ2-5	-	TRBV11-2	CASSPGDYPETQYF	TGTGCCAGCAGCCCCGGGGACTACCCAGAGACCCAGTACTTC
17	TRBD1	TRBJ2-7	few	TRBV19	CASSIKATGASSYEQYF	TGTGCCAGTAGTATAAAGGCGACAGGGGCGAGCTCCTACGAGCAGTACTTC
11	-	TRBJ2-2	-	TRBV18	CASSDPGELFF	TGTGCCAGTTCAGACCCCGGGGAGCTGTTTTTT